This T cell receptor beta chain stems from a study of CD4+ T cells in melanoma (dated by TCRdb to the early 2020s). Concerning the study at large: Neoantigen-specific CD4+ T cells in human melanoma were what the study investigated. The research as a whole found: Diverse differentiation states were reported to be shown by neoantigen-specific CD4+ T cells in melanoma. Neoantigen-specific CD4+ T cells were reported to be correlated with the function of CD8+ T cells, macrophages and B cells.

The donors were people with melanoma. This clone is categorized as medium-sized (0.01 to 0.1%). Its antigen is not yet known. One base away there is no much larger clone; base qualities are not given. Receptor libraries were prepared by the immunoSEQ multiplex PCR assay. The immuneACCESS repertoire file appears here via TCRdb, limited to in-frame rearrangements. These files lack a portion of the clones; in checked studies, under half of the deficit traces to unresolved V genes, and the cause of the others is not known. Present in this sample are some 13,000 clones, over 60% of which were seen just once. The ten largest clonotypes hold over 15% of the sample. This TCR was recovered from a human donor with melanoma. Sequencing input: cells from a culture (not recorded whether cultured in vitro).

The CDR3 sequence is CASSLIGLGGLFF. The DNA sequence is TGCGCCAGCAGCTTGATTGGCTTGGGAGGGCTGTTTTTT. This receptor chain uses TRBV5-1 and TRBJ1-4, with the D gene not confidently named. V is reduced by 1 base and J by 14 bases, leaving a spacing of 15 bases between them. CDR1 and CDR2 were assigned from the germline V gene as SGHRS and YFSETQ. From cysteine to phenylalanine, the CDR3 is 13 amino acids long. Only the CDR3 region is kept as DNA, spanning 39 bases read in frame from base 1.